This TCR beta chain was documented in a study of regulatory T cells in long-lasting Graves disease. Study background: Graves' patients diagnosed newly had used antithyroid drugs under 3 months.

Through Arm-PCR of CDR3 regions and iRepertoire HTBI primers, TCR beta libraries were built. TCRdb reprocessed the multiplex PCR reads via MiXCR and lists one record per CDR3 protein. This table has around 450,000 distinct CDR3 sequences, 15% to 20% appearing once. The time point was: newly diagnosed GD, antithyroid drugs for less than 3 months. Generation of the TCR library employed RNA extracted from PBMCs. These data also formed part of another study, on T cells in Graves' hyperthyroidism and ophthalmopathy. That work states: In validation, the model predicted ophthalmopathy. These predictions came a median roughly seven months before onset.

This sequence was found in a man aged 35-49 years with Graves disease. The source was peripheral blood mononuclear cells (PBMCs), collected at new diagnosis, from a patient treated with antithyroid drugs.

The CDR3 sequence is CSARDSGILGNEQFF. The CDR3 DNA reads as TGCAGTGCTAGAGATAGCGGGATCCTCGGGAATGAGCAGTTCTTC. This chain joins TRBV20-1 and TRBJ2-1, with 8 nucleotides matching TRBD2. With V trimmed by 0 bases and J by 7 bases, 8 bases remained unmatched. The CDR3 length is 15 residues. Germline V lookup: CDR1 DFQATT, CDR2 SNEGSKA (reference sequence).